Below, one T cell receptor beta chain is given with its context. This clone was seen only a few times. The clone's antigen remains unknown. Base-call qualities are not available, and no considerably larger clone is one nucleotide away. The immunoSEQ Assay, a bias-controlled multiplex PCR, was used to amplify TCRbeta CDR3 regions from genomic DNA. The authors processed their data as follows. Nucleated cell counts per sample were estimated from amplification of reference gene primers within the assay. To quantify the absolute abundance of each unique TCRbeta CDR3 rearrangement, sequence reads were collapsed and filtered. For each sample, productive Simpson clonality was calculated as the square root of Simpson's diversity index across productive rearrangements. The clones in this table, taken by TCRdb from immuneACCESS, are in-frame only. Not every clone is retained; where verified, under half of the shortfall comes from an unresolved V gene, and the cause of the rest is unknown. V and J calls plus clone size are reproduced from that table; the DNA served to infer D and trimming. The sample has some 110,000 clones on record, around 80% of them singletons. The ten largest clonotypes hold 6.2% of the sample.

This sample stems from a study of blood T cell repertoires in COVID-19 (TCRdb year 2020). Turning to the overall study: The collaborator samples originated in the United States, Italy and Spain and spanned the acute and convalescent phases of COVID-19. Sample metadata almost always included a de-identified subject ID, COVID-19 status, age in years and sex. Deeply sampled blood TCRbeta repertoires from subjects exposed to, actively infected with, or recovered from COVID-19 were included in the dataset. The repertoires were released in a freely available public database meant as a resource for research on the immune response to SARS-CoV-2. Samples were obtained from the ongoing ImmuneRACE study (first 160 participants) and from about 1,300 subjects provided by 6 global collaborators. Where HLA class I and class II types were available, the types were taken from metadata supplied by the sample provider, not from assay-based typing. The material from the prospective study consisted of cDNA or gDNA derived from T cells, B-cell-depleted T cells, or PBMCs.

Its CDR3 holds 16 amino acids, cysteine through phenylalanine. The entry retains the CDR3 DNA only, 48 bases that are in frame from base 1. At the junction V is shortened by 1 base and J by 6 bases; bases outside the gene matches: 7. In the germline V gene (reference sequence), CDR1 corresponds to SEHNR and CDR2 to FQNEAQ. One collaborating source in Seattle enrolled patients while the patients were actively infected and followed the patients over time throughout the course of disease. Each collaborating institution followed its own protocols to collect whole blood in K2EDTA tubes. Collaborator samples were shipped for TCRbeta analysis as frozen whole blood, isolated PBMCs, or DNA extracted from either sample type. Study-wide findings and limitations: The amount of clinical and demographic metadata varied by source and participant and was provided uncurated.

This sequence uses TRBV7-9 and TRBJ2-1, and 9 bases in between align with TRBD2. Sequencing was carried out using peripheral blood. The receptor was isolated from a man older than 75 with COVID-19, enrolled during active disease. Here is the DNA: TGTGCCAGCAGCTTAGTGGCGGGAGGGGAGCTCAATGAGCAGTTCTTC. Protein translation: CASSLVAGGELNEQFF.